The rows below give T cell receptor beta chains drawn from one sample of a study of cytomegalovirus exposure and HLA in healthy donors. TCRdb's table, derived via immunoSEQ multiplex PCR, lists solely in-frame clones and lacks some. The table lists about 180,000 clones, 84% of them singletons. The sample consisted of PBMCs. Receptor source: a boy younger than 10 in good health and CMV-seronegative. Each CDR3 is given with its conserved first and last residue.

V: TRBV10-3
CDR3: CAISPQGGTGGQETQYF

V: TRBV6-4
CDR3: CASSSRGGADTQYF

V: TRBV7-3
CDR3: CASSVDSSYEQYF

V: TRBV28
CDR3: CASRPFSGRAFYAGELFF

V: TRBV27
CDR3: CASSPLRGSTIYF

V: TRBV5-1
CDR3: CASSLLQDTKEYGYTF

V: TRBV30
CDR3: CAWRPPRVGGPMNEQYF

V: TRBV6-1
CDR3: CASRPRTSGYNEQFF

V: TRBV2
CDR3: CASIEGGGTDTQYF

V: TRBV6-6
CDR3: CASSPGLAGETQYF

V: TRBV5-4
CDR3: CASSTSGRADEQFF

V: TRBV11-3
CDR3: CASSLASGISSYNEQFF

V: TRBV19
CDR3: CASSMGSVVTGELFF

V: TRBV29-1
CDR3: CSVERGLAGNEQFF

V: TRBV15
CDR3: CATSAKTGYSNQPQHF

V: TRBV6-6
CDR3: CASRKRDLNTGELFF

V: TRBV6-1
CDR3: CASRGSMNTEAFF

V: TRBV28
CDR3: CASSLVRASDEQFF

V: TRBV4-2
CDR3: CASSHGLAGPLRSTDTQYF

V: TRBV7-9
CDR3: CASSLTRNTEAFF

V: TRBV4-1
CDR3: CASSQVTSRQYF

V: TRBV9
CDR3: CASSPTVGTAPYEQYF

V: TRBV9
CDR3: CASSARLAGGPYQETQYF

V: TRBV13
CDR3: CASSLGLAGGYRETQYF

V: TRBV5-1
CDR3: CASSFLKQGNTGELFF

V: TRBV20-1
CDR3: CSATGETQYF

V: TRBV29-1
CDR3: CSVLFRNRPSNEQFF

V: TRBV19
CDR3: CASSIFRGAYEQYF

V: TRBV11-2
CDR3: CASSRTGLRSTEQYF

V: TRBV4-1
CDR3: CASSQDPSDNEQFF

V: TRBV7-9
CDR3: CASSLFRTGGSETQYF

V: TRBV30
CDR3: CAWTLGLAYNEQFF

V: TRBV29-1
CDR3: CSVFGQGDYEQYF

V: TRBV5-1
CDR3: CASSLGTVTEAFF